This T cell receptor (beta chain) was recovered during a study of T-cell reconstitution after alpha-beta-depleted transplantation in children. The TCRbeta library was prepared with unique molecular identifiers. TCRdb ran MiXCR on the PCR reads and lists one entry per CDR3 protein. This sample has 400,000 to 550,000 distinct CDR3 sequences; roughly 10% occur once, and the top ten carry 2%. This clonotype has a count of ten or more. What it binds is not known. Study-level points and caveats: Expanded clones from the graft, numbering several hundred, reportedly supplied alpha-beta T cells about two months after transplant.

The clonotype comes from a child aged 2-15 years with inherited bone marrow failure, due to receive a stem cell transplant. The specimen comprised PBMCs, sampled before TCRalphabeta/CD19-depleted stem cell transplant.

The CDR3 is CSARVRAGNPYEQYF. The DNA for the CDR3 is TGCAGTGCTAGAGTAAGAGCGGGAAATCCCTACGAGCAGTACTTC. The chain employs TRBV20-1 and TRBJ2-7; 7 nucleotides match TRBD2. Unmatched junction bases numbered 8, after V lost 1 base and J lost 2 bases. Germline V gives CDR1 DFQATT, CDR2 SNEGSKA (reference sequence). The CDR3 runs to 15 residues.